This T cell receptor (beta chain) was identified in a study of blood T cell repertoires in COVID-19. Overall study context: Sources were T cells, B-cell-depleted T cells, or PBMCs; the material itself was cDNA or gDNA.

This clone is a singleton in its sample. Assay used: immunoSEQ multiplex PCR; TCRdb lists only in-frame clones, some missing. Of a few hundred thousand clones listed, almost 90% were seen once; the top ten hold around 4.4%. V was trimmed by 5 bases and J by 0 bases, leaving 8 bases between them. CDR1 and CDR2 (germline): MDHEN, SYDVKM. The CDR3 runs 13 residues. Participants spanned ages about 18 to 90 years and resided in roughly 22 US areas. The rearrangement joins TRBV28 to TRBJ2-7; unclear D gene. The specimen was PBMCs or T cells enriched from blood (not recorded which). This TCR came from a young woman with acute COVID-19. Here the CDR3 reads CASSRLLSYEQYF. As DNA, the CDR3 is TGTGCCAGCAGTAGACTCCTCTCCTACGAGCAGTACTTC.